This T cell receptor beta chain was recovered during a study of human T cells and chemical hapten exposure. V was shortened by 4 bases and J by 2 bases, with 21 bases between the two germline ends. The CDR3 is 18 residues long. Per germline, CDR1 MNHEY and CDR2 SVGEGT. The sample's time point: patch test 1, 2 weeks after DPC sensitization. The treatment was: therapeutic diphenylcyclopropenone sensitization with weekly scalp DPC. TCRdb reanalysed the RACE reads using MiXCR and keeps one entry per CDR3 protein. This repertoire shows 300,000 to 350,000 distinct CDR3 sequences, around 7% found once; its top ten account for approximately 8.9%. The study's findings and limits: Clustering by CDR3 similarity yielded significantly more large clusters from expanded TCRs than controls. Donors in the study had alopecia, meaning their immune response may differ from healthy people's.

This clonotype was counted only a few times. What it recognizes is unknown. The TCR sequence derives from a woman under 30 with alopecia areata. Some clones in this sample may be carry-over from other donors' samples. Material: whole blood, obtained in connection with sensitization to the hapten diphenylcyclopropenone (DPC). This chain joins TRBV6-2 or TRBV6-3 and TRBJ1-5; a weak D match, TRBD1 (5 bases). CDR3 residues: CASSSTIQGRNGNQPQHF. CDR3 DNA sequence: TGTGCCAGCAGTTCTACGATTCAGGGCAGGAACGGCAATCAGCCCCAGCATTTT.